This T cell receptor beta chain comes out of a study of blood T cell repertoires in COVID-19. In the original processing: Nucleated cell number was recorded as an estimate derived from reference gene primer amplification. Here immunoSEQ multiplex PCR was the method, and the copy in TCRdb shows in-frame clones only, minus some. From that table come the V and J calls and clone size; the DNA was used to work out D and trimming. The sample lists roughly 300,000 clones, about nine tenths occurring once. Trimming shortened V by 3 bases and J by 3 bases, and 13 bases separated the two germline ends. Germline CDR1 MGHDK, CDR2 SYGVNS. The CDR3 has 15 residues.

This chain uses TRBV25-1 with TRBJ2-3; TRBD2 might be the D (7 bases). The specimen sequenced was peripheral blood. This clonotype was sampled from a woman aged 25 to 39 with COVID-19, enrolled during active disease. CDR3 in amino acids: CASSDPGGGTDTQYF. DNA for the CDR3: TGTGCCAGCAGTGATCCGGGGGGCGGAACAGATACGCAGTATTTT.